Below, 19 T cell receptor beta chains from the same sample are listed, as sequenced in a study of blood T cell repertoires in COVID-19. Using immunoSEQ multiplex PCR, the repertoire was profiled, and TCRdb retains in-frame clones only, with some absent. Of approximately 60,000 clones in the sample, about 76% were seen once. Sequenced input: peripheral blood. The receptors here all came from a human donor in a cohort sampled during active COVID-19.

The J gene is TRBJ2-7, the V gene TRBV6-5; tentative D call: TRBD2 (6 bases). V was pared by 6 bases and J by 3 bases, with 18 bases between. Germline loops: CDR1 MNHEY, CDR2 SVGAGI. This CDR3 comprises 15 residues. The CDR3 DNA follows: TGTGCCAGCAGCACGAGCGGGCCGCCCCTCTACGAGCAGTACTTC. It translates to CASSTSGPPLYEQYF.

This chain links TRBV6-5 with TRBJ2-1; TRBD2 matches at 12 bases. Germline CDR1 reads MNHEY; CDR2 reads SVGAGI. The CDR3 runs to 15 residues. Trimming removed 7 bases from V and 2 bases from J; junction bases left unmatched: 3. The CDR3 DNA is TGTGCCAGCATTAGACTAGCGGGGGCCTACAATGAGCAGTTCTTC. Translated: CASIRLAGAYNEQFF.

The CDR3 nucleotides are TGTGCCAGTAGTATAAGTTACAGGCCCTCCTACGAGCAGTACTTC. It specifies CASSISYRPSYEQYF. The J gene is TRBJ2-7, the V gene TRBV19; tentatively, D is TRBD1 (5 bases). The CDR3 runs to 15 residues. The V and J ends lost 2 bases and 0 bases respectively, with 11 bases between them. Germline V lookup: CDR1 LNHDA, CDR2 SQIVND (reference sequence).

This clone appeared once. The J gene is TRBJ2-7, the V gene TRBV7-8; tentatively, D is TRBD1 (7 bases). The CDR3 is made up of 14 amino acids. CDR1 SGHVS and CDR2 FQNEAQ come from the germline V gene. Trimming stripped 5 bases from V and 5 bases from J, with 16 bases between. The CDR3 reads CASSHRGRGDEQYF. The CDR3 DNA follows: TGTGCCAGCAGCCACCGGGGCAGGGGGGACGAGCAGTACTTC.

This clone was seen at least ten times. This chain connects TRBV2 to TRBJ2-3, with D possibly TRBD2 on 6 matching bases. The CDR3 has 15 residues. Germline CDR1 reads SNHLY; CDR2 reads FYNNEI. The V end was cut by 6 bases, the J end by 0 bases, with 13 bases between. CDR3 DNA sequence: TGTGCCAGCAGCGAGGCGGGGTTTAGCACAGATACGCAGTATTTT. The encoded protein is CASSEAGFSTDTQYF.

This chain links TRBV2 with TRBJ1-6; the match to TRBD1 covers 8 bases. The CDR3 runs to 15 residues. The J segment lost 6 bases and the V segment lost 4 bases, leaving 5 bases of the junction unmatched. The V gene's germline CDR1 is SNHLY and CDR2 FYNNEI. The CDR3 nucleotides read TGTGCCAGCAGTGCGGACAGGGAGGGTAATTCACCCCTCCACTTT. Protein product: CASSADREGNSPLHF. Full variable domain (remainder filled in from reference TRBV2 and TRBJ1-6): EPEVTQTPSHQVTQMGQEVILRCVPISNHLYFYWYRQILGQKVEFLVSFYNNEISEKSEIFDDQFSVERPDGSNFTLKIRSTKLEDSAMYFCASSADREGNSPLHFGNGTRLTVT.

J is TRBJ2-7 and V is TRBV28; D is perhaps TRBD2 (6 bases). The CDR3 has 15 residues. Trimming took 7 bases from V and 1 from J, leaving 17 bases between them. The germline V gene has CDR1 MDHEN and CDR2 SYDVKM. In nucleotides, the CDR3 is TGTGCCAGCACCAGGGACGGGGGAGTTTCCTACGAGCAGTACTTC. This encodes CASTRDGGVSYEQYF.

V usage is TRBV2 and J usage is TRBJ2-7; perhaps TRBD1 as D (5 bases). Trimming took off 11 bases at V and 1 base at J, with 12 bases between the two ends. From germline, CDR1 is SNHLY and CDR2 FYNNEI. This CDR3 region has 12 residues. CDR3 region: CAGARESYEQYF. CDR3 sequence (DNA): TGTGCCGGGGCGAGAGAATCCTACGAGCAGTACTTC.

The chain has TRBV3-1 (or the pseudogene TRBV3-2) and TRBJ2-2; 8 bases are a match to TRBD1. V was pared by 4 bases and J by 1 base, with 5 bases of the junction left unmatched. Per germline, CDR1 LGHDT and CDR2 YNNKEL (reference sequence). The CDR3 length is 16 residues. The CDR3 region has the DNA TGTGCCAGCAGCCTCGACAGGGGATGGAACACCGGGGAGCTGTTTTTT. Encoded protein: CASSLDRGWNTGELFF.

The rearrangement links TRBV29-1 to TRBJ1-1; D gene unclear. V lost 5 bases and J 3 bases, leaving 13 bases between the germline ends. The CDR3 is 13 residues long. Germline V lookup: CDR1 SQVTM, CDR2 ANQGSEA. For the CDR3, the DNA is TGCAGCGTTTCTCTGACAAGAGACACTGAAGCTTTCTTT. The encoded protein is CSVSLTRDTEAFF. Combining the CDR3 with reference TRBV29-1 and TRBJ1-1 gives the whole variable domain SAVISQKPSRDICQRGTSLTIQCQVDSQVTMMFWYRQQPGQSLTLIATANQGSEATYESGFVIDKFPISRPNLTFSTLTVSNMSPEDSSIYLCSVSLTRDTEAFFGQGTRLTVV.

The V call is TRBV30, the J call TRBJ2-7; the match to TRBD1 covers 12 bases. Germline trimming cut 2 bases from V and 3 bases from J; bases unmatched to any gene: 5. This CDR3 comprises 15 residues. CDR1 is GTSNPN and CDR2 is SVGIG in the germline V gene (reference sequence). DNA of the CDR3: TGTGCCTGGAGTACCGGGACAGGGGGCGGCTACGAGCAGTACTTC. This gives the protein CAWSTGTGGGYEQYF.

The J gene is TRBJ2-5, the V gene TRBV7-9; tentative D call: TRBD1 (6 bases). This CDR3 is 16 amino acids long. Trimming pared 2 bases from V and 0 bases from J, leaving 13 bases between. The germline CDR1 and CDR2 sequences are SEHNR and FQNEAQ (reference sequence). As DNA, the CDR3 is TGTGCCAGCAGCTTACCAAGACAGGTCCACCAAGAGACCCAGTACTTC. The encoded protein is CASSLPRQVHQETQYF. The full variable domain, completed using reference TRBV7-9 and TRBJ2-5, is DTGVSQNPRHKITKRGQNVTFRCDPISEHNRLYWYRQTLGQGPEFLTYFQNEAQLEKSRLLSDRFSAERPKGSFSTLEIQRTEQGDSAMYLCASSLPRQVHQETQYFGPGTRLLVL.

V gene TRBV15 combines with J gene TRBJ2-3; 8 nucleotides align to TRBD2. Per germline, CDR1 LNHNV and CDR2 YYDKDF (reference sequence). CDR3 length: 19 amino acids. Unmatched junction bases numbered 17, after V lost 3 bases and J lost 3 bases. CDR3 sequence (DNA): TGTGCCACCAGCAGCCTAGCTCCCGGGACTAGAGAAAGGACAGATACGCAGTATTTT. Translation: CATSSLAPGTRERTDTQYF.

This chain links TRBV6-6 with TRBJ1-5, with D perhaps matching TRBD1 (5 bases). Trimming shortened V by 6 bases and J by 4 bases, and 16 bases separated the two germline ends. Germline loops: CDR1 MNHNY, CDR2 SVGAGI (reference sequence). This CDR3 contains 15 residues. The CDR3 protein is CASSRSARANQPQHF. The CDR3 DNA is TGTGCCAGCAGCCGCAGTGCCAGGGCAAATCAGCCCCAGCATTTT.

The chain links TRBV7-2 to TRBJ2-7, with D tentatively TRBD2 (6 bases). Germline V gene lookup returns CDR1 SGHTA and CDR2 FQGNSA. CDR3 length: 15 amino acids. With 2 bases removed from V and 5 bases from J, the gap between germline ends came to 16 bases. As DNA, the CDR3 is TGTGCCAGCAGCTTACCAACTAGCTGGGGTGACGAGCAGTACTTC. Translation: CASSLPTSWGDEQYF.

This sequence joins TRBV4-1 and TRBJ2-3; perhaps TRBD2 as D (7 bases). Germline V gene lookup returns CDR1 MGHRA and CDR2 YSYEKL. This CDR3 spans 16 amino acids. Trimming stripped 1 base from V and 4 bases from J, with 15 bases between. The DNA for the CDR3 is TGCGCCAGCAGCCAAGTGGGAAGAGGGGGGGCAGATACGCAGTATTTT. Protein: CASSQVGRGGADTQYF.

V and J are TRBV7-2 and TRBJ2-1; 7 bases line up with TRBD2. The CDR3 spans 16 residues. After removal of 0 bases from V and 7 bases from J, the junction contained 9 bases not matched to a gene. The germline gives CDR1 SGHTA, CDR2 FQGNSA. DNA of the CDR3: TGTGCCAGCAGCTTAGCTGGCGGGGGTTCTCGGAATGAGCAGTTCTTC. Its translation is CASSLAGGGSRNEQFF.

V gene TRBV10-3 combines with J gene TRBJ1-5; 9 bases align to TRBD1. The germline gives CDR1 ENHRY, CDR2 SYGVKD. Trimming removed 2 bases from V and 6 bases from J; junction bases left unmatched: 2. CDR3 size: 14 residues. DNA of the CDR3: TGTGCCATCAGTGAGGGGACAGGGCCTCAGCCCCAGCATTTT. Amino acid sequence: CAISEGTGPQPQHF.

Turning to this clone: The same CDR3 arises from other DNA sequences in this sample as well. The chain carries TRBV6-5 and TRBJ1-6, with a possible D match to TRBD1 (5 bases). Between the trimmed V and J ends, which lost 6 bases and 6 bases, there was a span of 9 bases. Germline V gives CDR1 MNHEY, CDR2 SVGAGI. This CDR3 comprises 13 residues. Here the CDR3 DNA reads TGTGCCAGCAGAACCGGGGGTAATTCACCCCTCCACTTT. Its protein product is CASRTGGNSPLHF.